One and the same sample provided the 28 T cell receptor beta chains below, sequenced in a study of Graves' ophthalmopathy and Graves' hyperthyroidism. For repertoire sequencing, the TCR beta CDR3 regions were amplified from RNA transcripts. A first-round RT-PCR used HTBI primers, followed by a second-round multiplex PCR. TCRdb used MiXCR to reprocess the multiplex PCR reads, holding one entry per CDR3 protein. The sample consists of approximately 210,000 distinct CDR3 sequences, roughly 29% of them appearing once. The sequencing sample was made of peripheral blood. These receptor sequences come from a man aged 50 to 60 with Graves' ophthalmopathy.

The rearrangement uses TRBV27 and TRBJ1-5; D is ambiguous. Germline V gene lookup returns CDR1 MNHEY and CDR2 SMNVEV (reference sequence). The CDR3 spans 16 residues. Deletions cut 4 bases from V and 5 bases from J, with 18 bases between. CDR3 protein: CASSSISSGGHQPQHF. In DNA form, the CDR3 reads TGTGCCAGCAGTTCAATTTCATCGGGTGGGCATCAGCCCCAGCATTTT.

This clonotype occurred many times. The rearrangement joins TRBV6-1 to TRBJ2-5; D uncertain. V gave up 1 base and J gave up 4 bases, with 7 bases separating them. From germline, CDR1 is MNHNS and CDR2 SASEGT. CDR3 length: 13 residues. The CDR3 nucleotides read TGTGCCAGCAGTGAAGGTAGAATAGAGACCCAGTACTTC. Amino acids: CASSEGRIETQYF.

This clonotype was seen ten or more times. The V gene is TRBV19, the J gene TRBJ2-3; D call uncertain. V was cut by 10 bases and J by 0 bases, with 14 bases left in between. The germline V gene encodes CDR1 LNHDA and CDR2 SQIVND (reference sequence). This CDR3 has 14 residues. CDR3 residues: CATRWSTSTDTQYF. Written as DNA, the CDR3 is TGTGCCACCCGGTGGAGTACTAGCACAGATACGCAGTATTTT.

The genes are TRBV5-5 and TRBJ2-7; no firm D call. The CDR3 loop spans 15 amino acids. V dropped 0 bases and J dropped 0 bases, with 10 bases sitting between them. Germline V lookup: CDR1 SGHKS, CDR2 YYEKEE (reference sequence). CDR3 sequence reads: CASSLAPGNSYEQYF. The CDR3 DNA reads as TGTGCCAGCAGCTTGGCCCCTGGGAACTCCTACGAGCAGTACTTC.

This clonotype showed up many times. The CDR3 loop reads CASSPGPGQGDSGNTIYF. The CDR3 region has the DNA TGCGCCAGCAGCCCCGGGCCGGGACAGGGGGATTCTGGAAACACCATATATTTT. The chain recombines TRBV4-3 with TRBJ1-3, with 11 bases matching TRBD1. CDR1 is LGHNA and CDR2 is YSLEER in the germline V gene. The V segment lost 4 bases and the J segment 1 base; nucleotides outside the gene matches: 9. There are 18 residues in the CDR3.

Many counts were recorded for this clonotype. The CDR3: CASSGVDSGREGAQYF. Here the CDR3 DNA reads TGTGCCAGCAGTGGGGTTGATAGCGGGAGGGAAGGGGCCCAGTACTTC. This chain links TRBV28 with TRBJ2-5; the match to TRBD2 covers 11 bases. CDR3 length: 16 amino acids. J was trimmed by 9 bases and V by 5 bases; bases with no gene match: 14. Per germline, CDR1 MDHEN and CDR2 SYDVKM.

The V call is TRBV29-1, the J call TRBJ1-1; 8 bases agree with TRBD1. Germline CDR1 is SQVTM and CDR2 is ANQGSEA. Trimming took 8 bases from V and 1 from J; bases not matched to a gene: 9. The CDR3 extends over 14 amino acids. The chain's CDR3 is CSTYSGGANTEAFF. The CDR3 region has the DNA TGCAGCACCTACTCAGGGGGCGCGAACACTGAAGCTTTCTTT.

Many counts were recorded for this clonotype. The chain uses TRBV24-1 and TRBJ2-5; D perhaps matches TRBD2 (5 bases). Trimming took off 4 bases at V and 5 bases at J, with 19 bases between the two ends. This CDR3 spans 16 amino acids. Looked up from germline, CDR1 is KGHDR and CDR2 is SFDVKD. The CDR3 coding sequence is TGTGCCACCAGTGACTTCGGACGCTCCGGCGGGGAGACCCAGTACTTC. It encodes CATSDFGRSGGETQYF.

The chain joins TRBV6-1 to TRBJ1-5; D is uncertain. Trimming took off 7 bases at V and 1 base at J, with 8 bases between the two ends. The CDR3 contains 13 residues. The germline gives CDR1 MNHNS, CDR2 SASEGT. CDR3 in DNA: TGTGCCAGCAAGGGTTCCAGCAATCAGCCCCAGCATTTT. Its protein is CASKGSSNQPQHF.

This clonotype was recorded at least ten times. The CDR3 region is CASSSGQGFNSPLHF. The CDR3 region has the DNA TGTGCCAGCAGTAGCGGGCAAGGATTCAATTCACCCCTCCACTTT. The J gene is TRBJ1-6, the V gene TRBV6-5; D remains unclear. Germline V gives CDR1 MNHEY, CDR2 SVGAGI. Trimming took off 5 bases at V and 7 bases at J, with 15 bases between the two ends. This CDR3 has 15 amino acids.

The chain is built from TRBV19 and TRBJ1-1, with 7 bases that match TRBD1. The CDR3 sequence is 14 residues long. After removal of 6 bases from V and 1 base from J, the junction contained 5 bases not matched to a gene. CDR1 and CDR2 (germline): LNHDA, SQIVND (reference sequence). CDR3 sequence reads: CASRVRQGNTEAFF. The CDR3 DNA sequence: TGTGCCAGTAGAGTTAGACAGGGGAACACTGAAGCTTTCTTT.

In this sample, this clonotype turned up many times. The chain links TRBV29-1 to TRBJ2-7, with D possibly matching TRBD1 (6 bases). CDR3 length: 11 residues. Trimming removed 4 bases at V and 3 bases at J, with 7 bases between. The germline CDR1 and CDR2 sequences are SQVTM and ANQGSEA. CDR3 region: CSVVGGYEQYF. In nucleotides, the CDR3 is TGCAGCGTTGTAGGGGGCTACGAGCAGTACTTC.

CDR3 bases: TGTGCCAGCACCCGGACAGGGGAGTATAGCAATCAGCCCCAGCATTTT. Protein: CASTRTGEYSNQPQHF. The chain is built from TRBV6-1 and TRBJ1-5; 9 bases match TRBD1. Germline CDR1 reads MNHNS; CDR2 reads SASEGT. The CDR3 contains 16 residues. The junction had 7 bases not matched to a gene; V was cut back by 7 bases and J by 0 bases.

This clonotype was observed many times. V gene TRBV7-2 combines with J gene TRBJ2-7; the match to TRBD1 covers 10 bases. CDR1 is SGHTA, CDR2 FQGNSA, per germline. The CDR3 sequence is 14 residues long. V lost 6 bases to trimming and J lost 5 bases; unmatched junction nucleotides: 7. This CDR3 reads CASRSSGTGDEQYF. The CDR3 coding sequence is TGTGCCAGCAGATCCTCCGGGACAGGGGACGAGCAGTACTTC.

This clonotype was counted ten times or more. DNA for the CDR3: TGTGCCAGCAGCGTCGTACAGAACACTGAAGCTTTCTTT. This translates into CASSVVQNTEAFF. The V and J genes are TRBV9 and TRBJ1-1; D not resolved. Per germline, CDR1 SGDLS and CDR2 YYNGEE. This CDR3 contains 13 residues. Trimming took off 2 bases at V and 1 base at J, with 6 bases between the two ends. The variable domain in full, with the rest retrieved from reference TRBV9 and TRBJ1-1, is DSGVTQTPKHLITATGQRVTLRCSPRSGDLSVYWYQQSLDQGLQFLIQYYNGEERAKGNILERFSAQQFPDLHSELNLSSLELGDSALYFCASSVVQNTEAFFGQGTRLTVV.

This clonotype was found a few times. V gene TRBV12-3 or TRBV12-4 combines with J gene TRBJ2-5; 9 nucleotides match TRBD2. The CDR3 extends over 16 amino acids. V was clipped by 4 bases and J by 4 bases; unmatched bases: 10. In DNA, the CDR3 is TGTGCCAGCAGTTACCCCATAGCGGGAGTAGGAGAGACCCAGTACTTC. It specifies CASSYPIAGVGETQYF.

This clonotype was counted many times. The chain recombines TRBV25-1 with TRBJ2-5, with 12 bases identical to TRBD2. This CDR3 has 16 residues. Trimming took 7 bases from V and 0 from J; bases not matched to a gene: 6. Germline V gene lookup returns CDR1 MGHDK and CDR2 SYGVNS. CDR3 nucleotides: TGTGCCAGCACTCCGTGGACTAGCGGGGACCAAGAGACCCAGTACTTC. It is translated as CASTPWTSGDQETQYF.

This clonotype was counted at least ten times. The V and J genes are TRBV7-2 and TRBJ2-5, with D unresolved. CDR1 and CDR2 from the germline V gene are SGHTA and FQGNSA. The CDR3 spans 12 residues. V lost 6 bases, J lost 5 bases, and 10 bases lay in between. As DNA, the CDR3 is TGTGCCAGCAGTTCGTCGGCGGAGACCCAGTACTTC. Protein sequence: CASSSSAETQYF.

This clonotype was observed many times. The chain couples TRBV12-3 or TRBV12-4 to TRBJ2-7; no clear D. Trimming left V 4 bases short and J 3 bases short, with 10 bases between. CDR3 length equals 13 residues. Here the CDR3 reads CASSSMEFYEQYF. CDR3 DNA: TGTGCCAGCAGTTCCATGGAGTTCTACGAGCAGTACTTC.

As concerns this clonotype: Being one base from a much bigger clone, this may be a read error. This chain links TRBV4-3 with TRBJ1-2; TRBD1 aligns across 10 bases. The CDR3 has 16 residues. Germline V lookup: CDR1 LGHNA, CDR2 YSLEER. The trim removed 4 bases at V and 2 bases at J, leaving 7 bases unmatched. CDR3 residues: CASSPTLDRGNYGYTF. In nucleotides, the CDR3 is TGCGCCAGCAGCCCAACGCTGGACAGGGGGAACTATGGCTACACCTTC.

There are many counts of this clonotype. The gene calls are TRBV3-1 and TRBJ1-6; D remains ambiguous. The germline gives CDR1 LGHDT, CDR2 YNNKEL (reference sequence). Trimming took off 7 bases at V and 9 bases at J, with 10 bases between the two ends. This CDR3 region has 12 residues. In DNA, the CDR3 is TGTGCCAGCACCCGGGCATCTTCACCCCTCCACTTT. This sequence encodes CASTRASSPLHF.

This clonotype was detected ten times or more. The chain couples TRBV4-1 to TRBJ1-2; 9 bases are a match to TRBD1. CDR3 length equals 15 residues. Germline CDR1 MGHRA, CDR2 YSYEKL. The junction had 1 base not matched to a gene; V was cut back by 1 base and J by 1 base. The CDR3 nucleotides are TGCGCCAGCAGCCAAGTGACAGGGGGTAACTATGGCTACACCTTC. Translation gives CASSQVTGGNYGYTF.

This clonotype was detected ten times or more. The chain couples TRBV19 to TRBJ1-5, with D perhaps TRBD1 (5 bases). V was cut by 5 bases and J by 5 bases, with 7 bases left in between. The length of the CDR3 is 12 residues. Germline CDR1 and CDR2: LNHDA and SQIVND (reference sequence). CDR3 sequence reads: CASSGTDQPQHF. CDR3 bases: TGTGCCAGTAGTGGGACCGATCAGCCCCAGCATTTT.

This clonotype has a count of ten or more. The rearrangement uses TRBV12-3 or TRBV12-4 and TRBJ2-5; TRBD2 matches 13 bases. Trimming cost V 3 bases and J 5 bases; bases outside gene matches: 9. This CDR3 spans 17 amino acids. CDR3 in amino acids: CASSFPGLAGTTETQYF. The CDR3 nucleotides read TGTGCCAGCAGTTTTCCGGGACTAGCGGGGACGACGGAGACCCAGTACTTC.

This rearrangement joins TRBV28 to TRBJ1-1; TRBD1 aligns across 9 bases. The CDR3 contains 16 residues. CDR1 and CDR2 (germline): MDHEN, SYDVKM. The V segment lost 8 bases and the J segment 6 bases; nucleotides outside the gene matches: 16. The CDR3 protein is CASLRGDRATWAEAFF. DNA of the CDR3: TGTGCCAGCCTAAGGGGGGACAGGGCGACGTGGGCTGAAGCTTTCTTT. Together with reference TRBV28 and TRBJ1-1, the CDR3 gives the full variable domain: DVKVTQSSRYLVKRTGEKVFLECVQDMDHENMFWYRQDPGLGLRLIYFSYDVKMKEKGDIPEGYSVSREKKERFSLILESASTNQTSMYLCASLRGDRATWAEAFFGQGTRLTVV.

This chain connects TRBV7-3 to TRBJ1-2; D uncertain. Between the trimmed V and J ends, which lost 5 bases and 2 bases, there was a span of 15 bases. From germline, CDR1 is SGHTA and CDR2 FQGTGA. The CDR3 sequence is 15 residues long. The CDR3 here is CASSQTTDWNYGYTF. For the CDR3, the DNA is TGTGCCAGCAGCCAAACCACGGATTGGAACTATGGCTACACCTTC.

This clonotype has a count of ten or more. This chain joins TRBV29-1 and TRBJ2-7; D tentatively fits TRBD1 or TRBD2 (5 bases each). Germline V gives CDR1 SQVTM, CDR2 ANQGSEA. CDR3 size: 13 residues. The V gene lost 5 bases and the J gene lost 1 base, with 12 bases spanning the gap. CDR3 nucleotide sequence: TGCAGCGTTTTTGGTGGGGGTTCCTACGAGCAGTACTTC. It codes for CSVFGGGSYEQYF.

This clonotype showed up many times. This chain joins TRBV28 and TRBJ2-7, with TRBD1 matching over 7 bases. CDR1 is MDHEN and CDR2 is SYDVKM in the germline V gene. The CDR3 runs to 14 residues. With 5 bases clipped from V and 3 bases from J, the junction kept 7 bases outside the gene matches. CDR3 sequence reads: CASSPGTAHYEQYF. CDR3 coding DNA: TGTGCCAGCAGTCCCGGGACAGCACACTACGAGCAGTACTTC.